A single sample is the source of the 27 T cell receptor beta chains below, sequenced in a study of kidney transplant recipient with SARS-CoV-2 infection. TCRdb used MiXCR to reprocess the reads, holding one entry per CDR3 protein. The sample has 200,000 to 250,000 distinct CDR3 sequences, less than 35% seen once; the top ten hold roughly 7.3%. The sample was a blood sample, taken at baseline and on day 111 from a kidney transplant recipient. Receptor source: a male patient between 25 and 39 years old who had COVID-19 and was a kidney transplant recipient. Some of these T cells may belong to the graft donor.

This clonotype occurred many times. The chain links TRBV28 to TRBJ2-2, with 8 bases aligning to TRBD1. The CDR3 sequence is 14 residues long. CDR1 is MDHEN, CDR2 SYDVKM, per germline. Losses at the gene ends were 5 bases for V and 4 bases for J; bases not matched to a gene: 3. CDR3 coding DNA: TGTGCCAGCAGTAGTACAGGGGGCACCGGGGAGCTGTTTTTT. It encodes CASSSTGGTGELFF.

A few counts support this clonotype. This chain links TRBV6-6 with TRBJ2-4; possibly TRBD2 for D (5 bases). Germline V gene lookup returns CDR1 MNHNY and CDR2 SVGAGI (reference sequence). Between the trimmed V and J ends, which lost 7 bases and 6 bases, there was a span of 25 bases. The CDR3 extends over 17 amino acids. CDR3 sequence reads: CASNYGLAPRGANIQYF. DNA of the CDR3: TGTGCCAGCAACTACGGTCTAGCCCCCCGGGGTGCAAACATTCAGTACTTC.

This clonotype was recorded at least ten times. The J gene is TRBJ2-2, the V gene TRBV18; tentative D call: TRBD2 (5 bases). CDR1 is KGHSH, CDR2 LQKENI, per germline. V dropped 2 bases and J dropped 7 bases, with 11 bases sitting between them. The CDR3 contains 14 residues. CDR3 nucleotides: TGTGCCAGCTCACCATTTACTAGGATCGGGGAGCTGTTTTTT. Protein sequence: CASSPFTRIGELFF.

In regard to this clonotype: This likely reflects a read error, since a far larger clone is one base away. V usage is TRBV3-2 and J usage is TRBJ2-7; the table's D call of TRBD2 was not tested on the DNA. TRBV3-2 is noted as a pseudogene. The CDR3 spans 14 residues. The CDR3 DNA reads TGTGCCAGCAGCCAAAGGCTAGCGGGCTACGAGCAGTACTTC. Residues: CASSQRLAGYEQYF.

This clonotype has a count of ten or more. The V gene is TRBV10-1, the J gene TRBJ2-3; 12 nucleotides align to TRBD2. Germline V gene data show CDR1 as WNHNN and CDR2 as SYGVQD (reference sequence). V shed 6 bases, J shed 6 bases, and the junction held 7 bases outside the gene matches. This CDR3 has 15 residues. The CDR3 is CASSVTSGSSDTQYF. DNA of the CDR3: TGCGCCAGCAGCGTGACTAGCGGGAGCTCGGATACGCAGTATTTT.

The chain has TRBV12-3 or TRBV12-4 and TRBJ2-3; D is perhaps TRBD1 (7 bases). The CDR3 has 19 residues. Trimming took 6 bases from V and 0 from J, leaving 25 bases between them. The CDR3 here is CASSLPRQGLLSSTDTQYF. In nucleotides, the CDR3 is TGTGCCAGCAGCCTTCCCCGACAGGGACTTTTGTCTAGCACAGATACGCAGTATTTT.

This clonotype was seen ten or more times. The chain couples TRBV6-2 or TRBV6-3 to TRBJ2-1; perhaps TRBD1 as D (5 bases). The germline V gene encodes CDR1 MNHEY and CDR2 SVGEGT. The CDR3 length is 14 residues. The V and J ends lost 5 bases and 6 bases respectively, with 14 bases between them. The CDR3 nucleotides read TGTGCCAGCAGTCAAAGACGCGACAGCAATGAGCAGTTCTTC. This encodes CASSQRRDSNEQFF.

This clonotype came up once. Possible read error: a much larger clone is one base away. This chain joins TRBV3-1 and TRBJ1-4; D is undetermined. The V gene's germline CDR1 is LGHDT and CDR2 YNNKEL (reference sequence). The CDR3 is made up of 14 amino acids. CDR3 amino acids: CASSLDGTNEKLSF. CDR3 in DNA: TGTGCCAGCAGCCTGGACGGAACTAATGAAAAACTGTCTTTT. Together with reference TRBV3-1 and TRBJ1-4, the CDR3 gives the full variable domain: DTAVSQTPKYLVTQMGNDKSIKCEQNLGHDTMYWYKQDSKKFLKIMFSYNNKELIINETVPNRFSPKSPDKAHLNLHINSLELGDSAVYFCASSLDGTNEKLSFGSGTQLSVL.

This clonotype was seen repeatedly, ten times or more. CDR3 amino acids: CASSYSSSSATNEKLFF. In DNA, the CDR3 is TGTGCCAGCAGTTACTCCTCCTCCAGTGCAACTAATGAAAAACTGTTTTTT. V and J are TRBV6-5 and TRBJ1-4; no definite D call. CDR1 and CDR2 from the germline V gene are MNHEY and SVGAGI. Trimming stripped 0 bases from V and 0 bases from J, with 11 bases between. The CDR3 contains 17 residues.

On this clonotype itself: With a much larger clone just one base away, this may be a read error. Here the CDR3 reads CASGIIGLAGPVGQYF. The CDR3 region has the DNA TGTGCCAGCGGTATCATCGGACTAGCGGGCCCGGTAGGGCAGTACTTC. The chain has TRBV28 and TRBJ2-4; the match to TRBD2 covers 11 bases. V was clipped by 8 bases and J by 13 bases; unmatched bases: 19. The length of the CDR3 is 16 residues. Germline V gene sequence: CDR1 MDHEN, CDR2 SYDVKM.

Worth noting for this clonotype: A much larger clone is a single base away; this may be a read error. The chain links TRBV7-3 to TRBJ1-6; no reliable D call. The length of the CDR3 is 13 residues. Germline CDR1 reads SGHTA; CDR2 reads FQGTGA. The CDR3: CASSLNGESPLRF. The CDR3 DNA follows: TGTGCCAGCAGCTTAAACGGGGAGTCACCCCTCCGCTTT.

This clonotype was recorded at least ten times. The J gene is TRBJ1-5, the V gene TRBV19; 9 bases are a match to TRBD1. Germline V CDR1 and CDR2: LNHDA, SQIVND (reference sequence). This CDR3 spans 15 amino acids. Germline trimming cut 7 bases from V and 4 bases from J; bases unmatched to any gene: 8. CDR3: CASITPGQGNQPQHF. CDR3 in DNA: TGTGCCAGTATTACACCGGGACAGGGAAATCAGCCCCAGCATTTT. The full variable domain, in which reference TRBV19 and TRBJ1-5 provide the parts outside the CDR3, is DGGITQSPKYLFRKEGQNVTLSCEQNLNHDAMYWYRQDPGQGLRLIYYSQIVNDFQKGDIAEGYSVSREKKESFPLTVTSAQKNPTAFYLCASITPGQGNQPQHFGDGTRLSIL.

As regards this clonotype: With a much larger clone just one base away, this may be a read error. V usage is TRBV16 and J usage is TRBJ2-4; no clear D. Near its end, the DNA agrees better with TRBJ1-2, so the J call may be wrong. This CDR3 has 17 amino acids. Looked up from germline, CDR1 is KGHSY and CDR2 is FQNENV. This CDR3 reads CASSYVMVVRKTYDYTF. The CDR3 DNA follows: TGTGCCAGCAGCTATGTAATGGTCGTTAGAAAGACCTATGACTACACCTTC.

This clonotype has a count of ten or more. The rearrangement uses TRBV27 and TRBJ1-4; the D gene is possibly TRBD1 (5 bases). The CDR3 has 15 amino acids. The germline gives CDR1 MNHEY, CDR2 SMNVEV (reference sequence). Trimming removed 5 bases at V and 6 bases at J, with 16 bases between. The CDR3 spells CASSPRGGGDEKLFF. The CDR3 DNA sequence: TGTGCCAGCAGTCCCCGGGGGGGAGGGGATGAAAAACTGTTTTTT.

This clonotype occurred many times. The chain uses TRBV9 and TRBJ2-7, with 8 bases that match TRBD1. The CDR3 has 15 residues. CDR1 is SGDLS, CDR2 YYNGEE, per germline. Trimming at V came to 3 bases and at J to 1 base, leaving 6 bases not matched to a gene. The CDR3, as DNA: TGTGCCAGCAGCGATGGGGGACAGGCTTCCTACGAGCAGTACTTC. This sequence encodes CASSDGGQASYEQYF.

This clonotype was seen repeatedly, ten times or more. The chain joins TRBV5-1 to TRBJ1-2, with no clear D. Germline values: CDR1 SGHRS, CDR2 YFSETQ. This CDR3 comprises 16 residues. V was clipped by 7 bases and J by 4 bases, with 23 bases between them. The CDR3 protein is CASVDSSVRKTYGYTF. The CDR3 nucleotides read TGCGCCAGCGTAGACTCATCGGTTCGAAAGACCTATGGCTACACCTTC.

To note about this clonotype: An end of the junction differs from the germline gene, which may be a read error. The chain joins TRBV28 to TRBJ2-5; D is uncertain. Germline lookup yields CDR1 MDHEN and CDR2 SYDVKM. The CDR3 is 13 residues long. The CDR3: CASSTGGQETRYF. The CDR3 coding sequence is TGTGCCAGCAGTACTGGCGGCCAAGAGACCCGGTACTTC.

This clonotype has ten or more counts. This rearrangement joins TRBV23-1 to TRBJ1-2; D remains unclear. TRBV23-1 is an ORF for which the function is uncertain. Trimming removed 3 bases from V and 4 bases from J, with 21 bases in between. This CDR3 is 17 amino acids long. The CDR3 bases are TGCGCCAGCAGTCAGGATATGCTACGCAGAAAGACCTATGGCTACACCTTC. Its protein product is CASSQDMLRRKTYGYTF.

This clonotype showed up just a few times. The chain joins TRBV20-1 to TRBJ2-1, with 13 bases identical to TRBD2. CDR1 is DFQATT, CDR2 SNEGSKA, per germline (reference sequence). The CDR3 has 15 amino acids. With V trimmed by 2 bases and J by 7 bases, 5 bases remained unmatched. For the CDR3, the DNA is TGCAGTGCTAGAAGACGGACTAGCGGGAGTAATGAGCAGTTCTTC. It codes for CSARRRTSGSNEQFF.

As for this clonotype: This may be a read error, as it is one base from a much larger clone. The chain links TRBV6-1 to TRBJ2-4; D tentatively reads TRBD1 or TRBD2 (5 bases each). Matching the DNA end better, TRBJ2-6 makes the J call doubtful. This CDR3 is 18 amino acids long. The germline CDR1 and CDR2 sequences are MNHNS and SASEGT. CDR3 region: CASLSTLAPAPGANALTF. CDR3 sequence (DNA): TGTGCCAGCCTATCCACCTTGGCCCCTGCCCCCGGGGCCAACGCCCTGACTTTC.

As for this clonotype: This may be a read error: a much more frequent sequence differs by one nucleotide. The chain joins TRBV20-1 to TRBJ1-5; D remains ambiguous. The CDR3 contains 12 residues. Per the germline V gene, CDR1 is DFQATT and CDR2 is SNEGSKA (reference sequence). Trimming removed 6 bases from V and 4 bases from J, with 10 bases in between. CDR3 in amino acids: CSAQERNQPQHF. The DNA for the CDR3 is TGCAGTGCGCAGGAAAGGAATCAGCCCCAGCATTTT.

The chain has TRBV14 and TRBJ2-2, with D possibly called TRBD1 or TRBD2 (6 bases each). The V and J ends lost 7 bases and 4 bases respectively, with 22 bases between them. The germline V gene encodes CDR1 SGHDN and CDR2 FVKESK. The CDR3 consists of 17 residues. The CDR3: CASNRSIGGGLTGELFF. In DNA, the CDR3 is TGTGCCAGCAACCGGAGTATTGGAGGGGGGCTCACCGGGGAGCTGTTTTTT.

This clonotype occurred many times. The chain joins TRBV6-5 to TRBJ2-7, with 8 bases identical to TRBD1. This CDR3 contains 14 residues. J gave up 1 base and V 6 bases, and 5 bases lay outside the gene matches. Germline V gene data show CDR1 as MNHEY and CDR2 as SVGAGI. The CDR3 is CASSPTGVSYEQYF. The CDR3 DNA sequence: TGTGCCAGCAGCCCGACAGGGGTGTCCTACGAGCAGTACTTC.

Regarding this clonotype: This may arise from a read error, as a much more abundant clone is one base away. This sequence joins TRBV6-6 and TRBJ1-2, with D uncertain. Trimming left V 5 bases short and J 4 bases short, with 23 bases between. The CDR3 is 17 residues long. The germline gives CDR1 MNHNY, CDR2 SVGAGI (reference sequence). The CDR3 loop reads CASSRGLGRRKTYGYTF. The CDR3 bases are TGTGCCAGCAGTAGAGGACTAGGTAGGAGAAAGACCTATGGCTACACCTTC.

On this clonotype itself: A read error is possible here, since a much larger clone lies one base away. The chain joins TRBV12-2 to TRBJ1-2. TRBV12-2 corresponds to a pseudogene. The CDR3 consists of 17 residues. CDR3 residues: CASRTAKTPRKTYGYTF. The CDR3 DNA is TGTGCAAGTCGCACAGCTAAGACTCCACGAAAGACCTATGGCTACACCTTC.

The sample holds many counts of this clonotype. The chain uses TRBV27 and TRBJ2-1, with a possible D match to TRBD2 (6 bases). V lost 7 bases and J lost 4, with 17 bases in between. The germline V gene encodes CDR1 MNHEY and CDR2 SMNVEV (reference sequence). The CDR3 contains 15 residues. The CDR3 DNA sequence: TGTGCCAGCACCCCCCCGGAGGGCTTATACAATGAGCAGTTCTTC. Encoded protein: CASTPPEGLYNEQFF.

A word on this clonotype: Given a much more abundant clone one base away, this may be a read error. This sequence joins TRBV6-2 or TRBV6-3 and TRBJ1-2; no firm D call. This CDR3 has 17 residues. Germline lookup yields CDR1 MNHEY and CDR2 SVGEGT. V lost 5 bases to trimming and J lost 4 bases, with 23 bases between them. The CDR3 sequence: CASSHSHCIGRTYGYTF. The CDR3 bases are TGTGCCAGCAGTCATAGCCACTGCATCGGAAGGACCTATGGCTACACCTTC.